The 15 T cell receptor beta chains given below trace back to one sample, sequenced in a study of blood T cell repertoires in COVID-19 (TCRdb year 2020). Receptor amplification or capture employed the immunoSEQ multiplex PCR assay. This is the immuneACCESS table as TCRdb keeps it, with only in-frame sequences that have V and J called. A part of the clones is gone; compared with another copy, unresolved V genes explain less than half, and the rest is unexplained. A total of 250,000 to 350,000 clones appear in this sample, 90% of them only once. Approximately 4.5% of the sample belongs to the ten largest clones. The sample taken for sequencing was PBMCs or T cells enriched from blood (not recorded which). These receptor sequences come from a young woman with acute COVID-19.

The chain joins TRBV19 to TRBJ2-5; 10 positions agree with TRBD2. CDR1 is LNHDA, CDR2 SQIVND, per germline (reference sequence). With 1 base clipped from V and 6 bases from J, the junction kept 5 bases outside the gene matches. The CDR3 is made up of 15 amino acids. CDR3 in amino acids: CASSIGASGRKTQYF. The CDR3 bases are TGTGCCAGTAGTATAGGCGCTAGCGGGAGAAAGACCCAGTACTTC.

The chain uses TRBV3-1 (or the pseudogene TRBV3-2) and TRBJ1-5; 7 positions agree with TRBD1. V trimming: 4 bases; J trimming: 0 bases; junction bases outside the gene matches: 12. The CDR3 covers 18 residues. The germline V gene has CDR1 LGHDT and CDR2 YNNKEL (reference sequence). CDR3 sequence: CASSPSGGSVYSNQPQHF. In DNA form, the CDR3 reads TGTGCCAGCAGCCCATCAGGGGGAAGTGTCTATAGCAATCAGCCCCAGCATTTT.

CDR3: CASSLGLAGLSYEQYF. The CDR3 nucleotides are TGTGCCAGCAGTCTAGGACTAGCGGGATTGTCCTACGAGCAGTACTTC. The genes are TRBV6-2 or TRBV6-3 and TRBJ2-7, with 12 bases lining up with TRBD2. Germline CDR1 MNHEY, CDR2 SVGEGT. V was clipped by 5 bases and J by 1 base; unmatched bases: 6. The length of the CDR3 is 16 residues.

DNA of the CDR3: TGTGCCAGCAGTTCCTGGGGAGGGTCGGACGAGCAGTACTTC. It is translated as CASSSWGGSDEQYF. The chain carries TRBV27 and TRBJ2-7; 7 bases map to TRBD2. Germline lookup yields CDR1 MNHEY and CDR2 SMNVEV (reference sequence). The CDR3 is made up of 14 amino acids. The V gene end was trimmed by 4 bases and the J gene end by 5 bases; junction bases not matched to a gene: 8.

This clone was seen a single time. This chain joins TRBV19 and TRBJ2-1; the match to TRBD1 covers 12 bases. The CDR3 has 14 amino acids. V trimming: 6 bases; J trimming: 7 bases; junction bases outside the gene matches: 4. From germline, CDR1 is LNHDA and CDR2 SQIVND (reference sequence). CDR3 residues: CASSEGQGANEQFF. The CDR3, as DNA: TGTGCCAGTAGCGAGGGACAGGGGGCAAATGAGCAGTTCTTC.

The rearrangement uses TRBV19 and TRBJ2-7; 7 bases align to TRBD1. Germline assignment: CDR1 LNHDA and CDR2 SQIVND (reference sequence). With 5 bases clipped from V and 7 bases from J, the junction kept 14 bases outside the gene matches. The CDR3 spans 15 residues. CDR3 protein: CASSYGTALGWEQYF. CDR3 sequence (DNA): TGTGCCAGTAGTTACGGGACAGCCCTCGGTTGGGAGCAGTACTTC.

The chain joins TRBV6-1 to TRBJ1-2; D is perhaps TRBD1 (6 bases). The CDR3 covers 19 residues. CDR1 is MNHNS and CDR2 is SASEGT in the germline V gene. The germline V and J ends were trimmed by 2 bases and 0 bases, with 22 bases remaining between them. The CDR3 sequence: CASSELQGSFLGSNYGYTF. CDR3 nucleotides: TGTGCCAGCAGTGAACTCCAGGGGTCCTTTTTGGGTTCTAACTATGGCTACACCTTC.

This clone was counted only a few times. V gene TRBV6-4 combines with J gene TRBJ2-3, with 8 bases lining up with TRBD2. The CDR3 contains 14 residues. Germline CDR1 MRHNA, CDR2 SNTAGT. The V gene end was trimmed by 8 bases and the J gene end by 2 bases; junction bases not matched to a gene: 6. In nucleotides, the CDR3 is TGTGCCAGCTCAGCGGGAGAAACCACAGATACGCAGTATTTT. Translating it yields CASSAGETTDTQYF.

The table lists this clone with a count of one. The chain couples TRBV28 to TRBJ2-7, with 7 bases fitting TRBD1. The germline V gene has CDR1 MDHEN and CDR2 SYDVKM. CDR3 length: 14 amino acids. Trimming took 5 bases from V and 4 from J; bases not matched to a gene: 8. The CDR3 region is CASSQTGESYEQYF. In DNA, the CDR3 is TGTGCCAGCAGTCAAACAGGGGAATCATACGAGCAGTACTTC.

This clone occurred a few times. The chain joins TRBV5-1 to TRBJ1-1; D not resolved. The germline gives CDR1 SGHRS, CDR2 YFSETQ. The CDR3 extends over 13 amino acids. Trimming took 4 bases from V and 1 from J, leaving 8 bases between them. The CDR3 nucleotides are TGCGCCAGCAGCAGCGGAACGAACACTGAAGCTTTCTTT. Protein: CASSSGTNTEAFF.

The chain recombines TRBV28 with TRBJ2-1; 10 bases match TRBD2. The CDR3 is made up of 15 amino acids. Germline V lookup: CDR1 MDHEN, CDR2 SYDVKM. The V and J ends lost 8 bases and 7 bases, in that order; junction bases with no gene match: 11. CDR3 sequence (DNA): TGTGCCAGCGGATCCCTAGCGGGAGTTAGGAATGAGCAGTTCTTC. Its translation: CASGSLAGVRNEQFF.

The chain is built from TRBV5-4 and TRBJ2-7; a possible D gene is TRBD2 (5 bases). This CDR3 is 14 amino acids long. The V end was cut by 6 bases, the J end by 2 bases, with 15 bases between. From germline, CDR1 is SGHNT and CDR2 YYREEE (reference sequence). CDR3 residues: CASTIGGQAYEQYF. CDR3 in DNA: TGTGCCAGCACGATCGGCGGGCAGGCCTACGAGCAGTACTTC.

V and J are TRBV6-6 and TRBJ2-5, with TRBD1 matching over 9 bases. The CDR3 runs to 16 residues. V lost 2 bases and J lost 2; bases outside the gene matches: 6. Germline CDR1 MNHNY, CDR2 SVGAGI (reference sequence). The CDR3 sequence: CASSYGTGFGQETQYF. In nucleotides, the CDR3 is TGTGCCAGCAGTTACGGGACAGGGTTCGGGCAAGAGACCCAGTACTTC.

This chain connects TRBV5-1 to TRBJ2-1; 7 bases are a match to TRBD2. Germline trimming cut 0 bases from V and 7 bases from J; bases unmatched to any gene: 7. CDR1 is SGHRS, CDR2 YFSETQ, per germline. The CDR3 totals 15 residues. CDR3 residues: CASSLGRESKNEQFF. In DNA, the CDR3 is TGCGCCAGCAGCTTGGGGCGGGAGTCGAAAAATGAGCAGTTCTTC.

The chain carries TRBV19 and TRBJ1-1; D possibly corresponds to TRBD1 (6 bases). The length of the CDR3 is 12 residues. The V end was cut by 6 bases, the J end by 5 bases, with 10 bases between. CDR1 LNHDA and CDR2 SQIVND come from the germline V gene (reference sequence). CDR3 sequence: CASSDRLTEAFF. CDR3 in DNA: TGTGCCAGTAGCGACAGGTTGACTGAAGCTTTCTTT. The complete variable domain, with remaining parts taken from reference TRBV19 and TRBJ1-1, reads DGGITQSPKYLFRKEGQNVTLSCEQNLNHDAMYWYRQDPGQGLRLIYYSQIVNDFQKGDIAEGYSVSREKKESFPLTVTSAQKNPTAFYLCASSDRLTEAFFGQGTRLTVV.